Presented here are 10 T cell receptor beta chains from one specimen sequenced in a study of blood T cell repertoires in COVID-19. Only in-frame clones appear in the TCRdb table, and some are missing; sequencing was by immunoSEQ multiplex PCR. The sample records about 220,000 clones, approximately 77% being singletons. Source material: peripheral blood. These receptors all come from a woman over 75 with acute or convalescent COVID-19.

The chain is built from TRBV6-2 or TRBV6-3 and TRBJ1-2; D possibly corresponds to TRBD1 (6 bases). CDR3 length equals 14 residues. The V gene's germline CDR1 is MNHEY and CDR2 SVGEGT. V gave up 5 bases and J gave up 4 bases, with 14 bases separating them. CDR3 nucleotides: TGTGCCAGCAGTAGAGATACAGGGATCTATGGCTACACCTTC. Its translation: CASSRDTGIYGYTF.

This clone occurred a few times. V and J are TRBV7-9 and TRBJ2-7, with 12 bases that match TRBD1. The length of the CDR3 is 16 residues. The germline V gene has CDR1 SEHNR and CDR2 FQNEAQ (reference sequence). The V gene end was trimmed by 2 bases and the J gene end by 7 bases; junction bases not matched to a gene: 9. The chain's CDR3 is CASSLRPGQGAREQYF. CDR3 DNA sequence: TGTGCCAGCAGCTTAAGGCCGGGACAGGGGGCGAGGGAGCAGTACTTC.

The CDR3 is CSVERVSTDTQYF. In nucleotides, the CDR3 is TGCAGCGTTGAGAGGGTGAGCACAGATACGCAGTATTTT. The V call is TRBV29-1, the J call TRBJ2-3; tentatively, D is TRBD2 (5 bases). Between the trimmed V and J ends, which lost 3 bases and 0 bases, there was a span of 7 bases. This CDR3 is 13 amino acids long. Germline CDR1 is SQVTM and CDR2 is ANQGSEA.

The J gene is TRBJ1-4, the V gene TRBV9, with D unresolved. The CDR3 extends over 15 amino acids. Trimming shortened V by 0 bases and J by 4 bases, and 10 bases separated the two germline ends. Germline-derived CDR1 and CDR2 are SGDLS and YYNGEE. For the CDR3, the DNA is TGTGCCAGCAGCGTAGGGTCGGGTGTTAATGAAAAACTGTTTTTT. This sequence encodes CASSVGSGVNEKLFF. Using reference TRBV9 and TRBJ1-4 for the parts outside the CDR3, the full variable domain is DSGVTQTPKHLITATGQRVTLRCSPRSGDLSVYWYQQSLDQGLQFLIQYYNGEERAKGNILERFSAQQFPDLHSELNLSSLELGDSALYFCASSVGSGVNEKLFFGSGTQLSVL.

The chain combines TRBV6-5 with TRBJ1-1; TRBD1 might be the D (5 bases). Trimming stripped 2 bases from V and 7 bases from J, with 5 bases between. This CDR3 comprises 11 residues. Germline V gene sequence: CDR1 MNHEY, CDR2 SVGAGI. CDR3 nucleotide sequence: TGTGCCAGCAGTTACAGGGGTGAAGCTTTCTTT. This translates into CASSYRGEAFF.

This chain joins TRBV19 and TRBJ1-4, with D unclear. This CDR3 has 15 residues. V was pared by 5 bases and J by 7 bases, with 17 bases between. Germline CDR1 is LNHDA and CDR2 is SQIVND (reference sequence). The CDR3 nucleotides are TGTGCCAGTAGTTCACGACGGCCCTCGGGTGAAAAACTGTTTTTT. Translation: CASSSRRPSGEKLFF.

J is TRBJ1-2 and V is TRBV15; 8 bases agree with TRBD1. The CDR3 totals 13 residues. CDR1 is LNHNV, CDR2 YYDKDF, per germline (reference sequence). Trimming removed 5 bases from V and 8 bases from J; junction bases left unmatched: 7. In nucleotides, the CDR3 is TGTGCCACCAGCCCCAGGGGGCTAGAGGGCTACACCTTC. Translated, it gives CATSPRGLEGYTF. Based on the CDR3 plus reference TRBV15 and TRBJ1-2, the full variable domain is DAMVIQNPRYQVTQFGKPVTLSCSQTLNHNVMYWYQQKSSQAPKLLFHYYDKDFNNEADTPDNFQSRRPNTSFCFLDIRSPGLGDTAMYLCATSPRGLEGYTFGSGTRLTVV.

DNA of the CDR3: TGTGCCAGCAGCGAAACTAGCGGGGGGCAAGAGACCCAGTACTTC. Translating gives CASSETSGGQETQYF. The chain carries TRBV11-2 and TRBJ2-5; 12 nucleotides align to TRBD2. With 5 bases clipped from V and 2 bases from J, the junction kept 3 bases outside the gene matches. This CDR3 comprises 15 residues. In germline, CDR1 is SGHAT, CDR2 FQNNGV. The variable domain in full, with the rest retrieved from reference TRBV11-2 and TRBJ2-5, is EAGVAQSPRYKIIEKRQSVAFWCNPISGHATLYWYQQILGQGPKLLIQFQNNGVVDDSQLPKDRFSAERLKGVDSTLKIQPAKLEDSAVYLCASSETSGGQETQYFGPGTRLLVL.

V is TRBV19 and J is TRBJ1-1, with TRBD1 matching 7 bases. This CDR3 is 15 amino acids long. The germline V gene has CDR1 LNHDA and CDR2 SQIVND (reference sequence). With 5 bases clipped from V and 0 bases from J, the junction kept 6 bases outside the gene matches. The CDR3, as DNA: TGTGCCAGTAGTCCACGGACAGGAGTGAACACTGAAGCTTTCTTT. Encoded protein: CASSPRTGVNTEAFF.

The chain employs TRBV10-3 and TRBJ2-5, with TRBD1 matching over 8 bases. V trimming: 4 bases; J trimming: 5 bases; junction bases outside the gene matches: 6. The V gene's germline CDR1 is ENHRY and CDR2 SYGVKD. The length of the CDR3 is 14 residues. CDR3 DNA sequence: TGTGCCATCAGTGGGGGCAGGGGGCCGGAGACCCAGTACTTC. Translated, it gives CAISGGRGPETQYF.